Sequencing of this T cell receptor beta chain was carried out in a study of cytomegalovirus exposure and HLA in healthy donors. The PCR had 60 Vbeta and 13 Jbeta primers. Data came from immunoSEQ multiplex PCR; TCRdb stores just in-frame clones and leaves some out. The sample totals under 95,000 clones; its top ten clones hold roughly 3.8%. The germline CDR1 and CDR2 sequences are LGHNA and YNFKEQ. The CDR3 runs to 13 residues. V was clipped by 0 bases and J by 7 bases, with 7 bases between them. The TCR was taken from a female donor in good health and CMV-seropositive. The gene calls are TRBV4-2 and TRBJ1-5; D call uncertain. The sample consisted of PBMCs. CDR3 coding DNA: TGTGCCAGCAGCCAAGACTTGGCCCAGCCCCAGCATTTT. It specifies CASSQDLAQPQHF.